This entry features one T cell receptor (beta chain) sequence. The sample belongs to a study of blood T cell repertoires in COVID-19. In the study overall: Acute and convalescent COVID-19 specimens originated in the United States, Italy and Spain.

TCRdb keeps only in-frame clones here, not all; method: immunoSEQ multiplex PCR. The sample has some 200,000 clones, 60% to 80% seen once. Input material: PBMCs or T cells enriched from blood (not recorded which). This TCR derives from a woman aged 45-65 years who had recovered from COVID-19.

CDR3 loop: CASSAQGGAYEQYF. In DNA, the CDR3 is TGTGCCAGCAGTGCCCAGGGGGGAGCCTACGAGCAGTACTTC. V usage is TRBV2 and J usage is TRBJ2-7; possibly TRBD1 for D (7 bases). Germline V CDR1 and CDR2: SNHLY, FYNNEI. Trimming shortened V by 4 bases and J by 2 bases, and 12 bases separated the two germline ends. The CDR3 covers 14 residues. Full variable domain (rest looked up from reference TRBV2 and TRBJ2-7): EPEVTQTPSHQVTQMGQEVILRCVPISNHLYFYWYRQILGQKVEFLVSFYNNEISEKSEIFDDQFSVERPDGSNFTLKIRSTKLEDSAMYFCASSAQGGAYEQYFGPGTRLTVT.